The 13 T cell receptor beta chains below were found in one sample sequenced in a study of blood T cell repertoires in COVID-19. Generated by immunoSEQ multiplex PCR, the TCRdb table keeps only in-frame clones and is missing some. The profile covers about 260,000 clones, with roughly nine tenths appearing a single time and 2.5% to 3.5% taken by the ten largest. Sequenced sample: PBMCs or T cells enriched from blood (not recorded which). These receptors originate from a woman in her 50s who had recovered from COVID-19.

V and J are TRBV7-9 and TRBJ1-5, with D possibly matching TRBD1 (6 bases). With 2 bases removed from V and 2 bases from J, the gap between germline ends came to 13 bases. The CDR3 totals 16 residues. Germline CDR1 is SEHNR and CDR2 is FQNEAQ (reference sequence). CDR3 amino acids: CASSLRQGNGNQPQHF. CDR3 DNA: TGTGCCAGCAGCTTACGTCAGGGGAACGGCAATCAGCCCCAGCATTTT. Based on the CDR3 plus reference TRBV7-9 and TRBJ1-5, the full variable domain is DTGVSQNPRHKITKRGQNVTFRCDPISEHNRLYWYRQTLGQGPEFLTYFQNEAQLEKSRLLSDRFSAERPKGSFSTLEIQRTEQGDSAMYLCASSLRQGNGNQPQHFGDGTRLSIL.

The gene calls are TRBV6-4 and TRBJ1-1, with D possibly being TRBD1 (6 bases). CDR1 and CDR2 from the germline V gene are MRHNA and SNTAGT. V lost 3 bases, J lost 11 bases, and 16 bases lay in between. The CDR3 is 13 residues long. The CDR3 nucleotides are TGTGCCAGCAGTGAGGAAGGTGGGGGGGCCGCTTTCTTT. It is translated as CASSEEGGGAAFF.

CDR3 DNA: TGTGCCAGCAGTGGCGGGGACAGTTTAGGTACTCAGCCCCAGCATTTT. This codes for CASSGGDSLGTQPQHF. This chain links TRBV28 with TRBJ1-5; 7 positions match TRBD1. The CDR3 runs to 16 residues. Per the germline V gene, CDR1 is MDHEN and CDR2 is SYDVKM. V was clipped by 5 bases and J by 6 bases; unmatched bases: 13.

V is TRBV4-3 and J is TRBJ2-5, with 10 bases fitting TRBD2. Germline loops: CDR1 LGHNA, CDR2 YSLEER. V shed 2 bases, J shed 7 bases, and the junction held 7 bases outside the gene matches. CDR3 length: 15 residues. CDR3 amino acids: CASSQSRTSGGTQYF. CDR3 DNA sequence: TGCGCCAGCAGCCAATCCCGGACTAGCGGCGGGACCCAGTACTTC.

The rearrangement uses TRBV7-8 and TRBJ2-1; the match to TRBD2 covers 8 bases. CDR1 SGHVS and CDR2 FQNEAQ come from the germline V gene. This CDR3 comprises 18 residues. Unmatched junction bases numbered 23, after V lost 7 bases and J lost 9 bases. The CDR3 region is CASTFFPPSGLTSPEQFF. CDR3 bases: TGTGCCAGCACCTTTTTCCCTCCTAGCGGGCTCACCTCCCCTGAGCAGTTCTTC. The full variable domain, rest sourced from reference TRBV7-8 and TRBJ2-1, is GAGVSQSPRYKVAKRGQDVALRCDPISGHVSLFWYQQALGQGPEFLTYFQNEAQLDKSGLPSDRFFAERPEGSVSTLKIQRTQQEDSAVYLCASTFFPPSGLTSPEQFFGPGTRLTVL.

The CDR3 region is CASSLLPTGGFYNSPLHF. CDR3 DNA sequence: TGTGCCAGCAGCTTACTACCTACAGGGGGATTCTATAATTCACCCCTCCACTTT. This chain joins TRBV5-5 and TRBJ1-6; TRBD1 matches at 8 bases. Germline V gene lookup returns CDR1 SGHKS and CDR2 YYEKEE (reference sequence). V gave up 2 bases and J gave up 3 bases; unmatched junction bases: 10. The CDR3 spans 18 residues.

The chain employs TRBV28 and TRBJ2-7, with D perhaps TRBD1 (6 bases). The germline V gene encodes CDR1 MDHEN and CDR2 SYDVKM. Trimming stripped 3 bases from V and 6 bases from J, with 12 bases between. The CDR3 is 13 amino acids. The CDR3 nucleotides read TGTGCCAGCAGTTTTGCAGGGGCAGTCGAGCAGTACTTC. Its protein product is CASSFAGAVEQYF. Filled out from reference TRBV28 and TRBJ2-7, the complete variable domain reads DVKVTQSSRYLVKRTGEKVFLECVQDMDHENMFWYRQDPGLGLRLIYFSYDVKMKEKGDIPEGYSVSREKKERFSLILESASTNQTSMYLCASSFAGAVEQYFGPGTRLTVT.

This clone was detected only a few times. The chain is built from TRBV28 and TRBJ1-4; 8 nucleotides align to TRBD1. V dropped 6 bases and J dropped 7; count of bases not matched to a gene: 7. Germline loops: CDR1 MDHEN, CDR2 SYDVKM. The CDR3 contains 14 residues. The DNA of the CDR3 is TGTGCCAGCAGAAAGGACAGGGTTCGTGAAAAACTGTTTTTT. Protein sequence: CASRKDRVREKLFF.

This clone was detected a few times. The rearrangement links TRBV5-1 to TRBJ2-1; 7 bases line up with TRBD2. Germline V gene sequence: CDR1 SGHRS, CDR2 YFSETQ. The V segment lost 0 bases and the J segment 0 bases; nucleotides outside the gene matches: 3. The CDR3 spans 16 residues. CDR3 sequence (DNA): TGCGCCAGCAGCTTGGCAGGCGGGAGCTCCTACAATGAGCAGTTCTTC. Translating gives CASSLAGGSSYNEQFF.

This sequence joins TRBV6-2 or TRBV6-3 and TRBJ2-2; D perhaps matches TRBD2 (5 bases). V lost 5 bases and J 1 base, leaving 11 bases between the germline ends. Germline V gene sequence: CDR1 MNHEY, CDR2 SVGEGT. The CDR3 contains 15 residues. The CDR3 here is CASSPDSRNTGELFF. The CDR3 bases are TGTGCCAGCAGTCCGGACTCGAGGAACACCGGGGAGCTGTTTTTT.

J is TRBJ2-7 and V is TRBV27; 12 bases are a match to TRBD2. Trimming at V came to 6 bases and at J to 3 bases, leaving 6 bases not matched to a gene. The CDR3 has 15 amino acids. Germline lookup yields CDR1 MNHEY and CDR2 SMNVEV (reference sequence). CDR3 DNA: TGTGCCAGCAGGAGAACTAGCGGGAGGAACTACGAGCAGTACTTC. This encodes CASRRTSGRNYEQYF.

The V and J genes are TRBV12-3 or TRBV12-4 and TRBJ2-1; weak D call: TRBD2 (5 bases). The CDR3 is made up of 13 amino acids. Trimming stripped 7 bases from V and 3 bases from J, with 10 bases between. The CDR3 sequence is CASTPDYYNEQFF. Written as DNA, the CDR3 is TGTGCCAGCACTCCAGACTACTACAATGAGCAGTTCTTC.

The chain joins TRBV9 to TRBJ2-1, with D possibly TRBD1 on 6 matching bases. V was cut by 3 bases and J by 4 bases, with 17 bases left in between. Germline assignment: CDR1 SGDLS and CDR2 YYNGEE. The CDR3 has 16 amino acids. The DNA for the CDR3 is TGTGCCAGCAGCGCCCCCACCGGGACACTATACAATGAGCAGTTCTTC. Its translation is CASSAPTGTLYNEQFF.